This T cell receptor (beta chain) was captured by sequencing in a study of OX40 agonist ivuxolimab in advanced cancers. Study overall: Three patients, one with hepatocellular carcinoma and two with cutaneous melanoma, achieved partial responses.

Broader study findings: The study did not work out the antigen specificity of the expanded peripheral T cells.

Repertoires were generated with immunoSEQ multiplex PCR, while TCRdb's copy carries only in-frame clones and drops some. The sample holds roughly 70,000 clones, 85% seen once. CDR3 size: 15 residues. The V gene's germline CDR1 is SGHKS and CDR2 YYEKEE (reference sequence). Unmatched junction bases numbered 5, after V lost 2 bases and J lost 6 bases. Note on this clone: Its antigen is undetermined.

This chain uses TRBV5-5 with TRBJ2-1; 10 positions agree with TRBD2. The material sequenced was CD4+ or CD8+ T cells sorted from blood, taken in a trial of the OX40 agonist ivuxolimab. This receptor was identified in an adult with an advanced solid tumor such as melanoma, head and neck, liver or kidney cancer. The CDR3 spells CASSFLGLAVNEQFF. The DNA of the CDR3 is TGTGCCAGCAGCTTCCTCGGACTAGCGGTCAATGAGCAGTTCTTC.